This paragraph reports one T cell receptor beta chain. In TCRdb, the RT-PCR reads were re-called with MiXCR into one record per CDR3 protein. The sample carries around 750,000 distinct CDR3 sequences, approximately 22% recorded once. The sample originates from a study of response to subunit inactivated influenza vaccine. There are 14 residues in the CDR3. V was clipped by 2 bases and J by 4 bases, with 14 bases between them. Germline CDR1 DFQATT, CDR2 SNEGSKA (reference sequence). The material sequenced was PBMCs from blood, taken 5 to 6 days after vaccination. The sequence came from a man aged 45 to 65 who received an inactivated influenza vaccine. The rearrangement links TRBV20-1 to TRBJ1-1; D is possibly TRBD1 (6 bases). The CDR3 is CSARRGALGTEAFF. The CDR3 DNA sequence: TGCAGTGCTAGACGGGGGGCGCTTGGCACTGAAGCTTTCTTT.